These 3 T cell receptor beta chains were all obtained from the same sample, sequenced in a study of T cell repertoires in cytomegalovirus infection. TCRdb re-derived calls from the reads in MiXCR, one entry per CDR3 protein. Of some 560,000 distinct CDR3 sequences in the sample, approximately 40% were seen once. These receptors' antigens are unknown. The material sequenced was cultured PBMCs, taken from culture after CMV antigen stimulation. The receptors shown here come from a human donor in good health (CMV status not recorded). Some clones in this sample may be carry-over from other donors' samples.

This chain connects TRBV7-4 to TRBJ2-7, with 9 bases identical to TRBD1. Germline CDR1 is SGHVT and CDR2 is SQSDAQ. J gave up 6 bases and V 9 bases, and 9 bases lay outside the gene matches. This CDR3 is built from 13 residues. The CDR3 is CASTTGTGSEQYF. CDR3 nucleotide sequence: TGTGCCAGTACAACCGGGACAGGGAGCGAGCAGTACTTC.

V and J are TRBV20-1 and TRBJ2-3; the match to TRBD2 covers 8 bases. The CDR3 sequence is 14 residues long. CDR1 DFQATT and CDR2 SNEGSKA come from the germline V gene (reference sequence). J was trimmed by 3 bases and V by 3 bases; bases with no gene match: 5. CDR3 coding DNA: TGCAGTGCTAGTCCCGCGGGGGGTACAGATACGCAGTATTTT. Protein: CSASPAGGTDTQYF.

The V call is TRBV6-8, the J call TRBJ1-5; possibly TRBD1 for D (6 bases). The germline V gene encodes CDR1 MNHGY and CDR2 SAAAGT. The V and J ends lost 0 bases and 6 bases respectively, with 12 bases between them. CDR3 length: 15 residues. The CDR3 loop is CASSYSGHFSQPQHF. CDR3 in DNA: TGTGCCAGCAGTTACTCGGGACATTTTTCTCAGCCCCAGCATTTT.